Sequencing of this T cell receptor (beta chain) was carried out in a study of T-cell memory formation after mild COVID-19. In the study overall: TCR clusters largely stayed donor specific. Regarding the study as a whole: The CD4+ clones that contracted clustered mainly within CM and EM, and the CD8+ clones concentrated in EMRA.

Turning to this clonotype: Its antigen is unknown.

TCRdb recomputed calls from the 5' RACE reads with MiXCR, one row per CDR3 protein. The sample records some 440,000 distinct CDR3 sequences, around a quarter being singletons. V lost 3 bases to trimming and J lost 1 base, with 12 bases between them. This CDR3 has 15 residues. The sequence came from an adult woman who had mild COVID-19 (a few samples of this study predate the infection). Cell type and time point are not known. Source material: PBMCs or a T cell subset sorted from them (not recorded which). V is TRBV12-3 or TRBV12-4 and J is TRBJ1-1; D remains unclear. DNA for the CDR3: TGTGCCAGCAGTTTTAAGCCTGGCGGGAACACTGAAGCTTTCTTT. It translates to CASSFKPGGNTEAFF.